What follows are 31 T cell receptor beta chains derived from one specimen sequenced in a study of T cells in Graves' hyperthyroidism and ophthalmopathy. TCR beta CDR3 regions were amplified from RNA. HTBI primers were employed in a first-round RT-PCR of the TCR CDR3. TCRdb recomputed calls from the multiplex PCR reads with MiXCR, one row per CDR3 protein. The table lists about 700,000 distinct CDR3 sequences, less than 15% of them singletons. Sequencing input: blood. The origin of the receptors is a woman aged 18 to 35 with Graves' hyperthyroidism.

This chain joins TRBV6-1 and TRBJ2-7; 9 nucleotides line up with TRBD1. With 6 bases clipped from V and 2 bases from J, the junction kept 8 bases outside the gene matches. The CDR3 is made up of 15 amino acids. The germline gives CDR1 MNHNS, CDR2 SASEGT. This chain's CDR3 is CASRPGTGNTYEQYF. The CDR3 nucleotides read TGTGCCAGCAGGCCCGGGACAGGGAATACCTACGAGCAGTACTTC.

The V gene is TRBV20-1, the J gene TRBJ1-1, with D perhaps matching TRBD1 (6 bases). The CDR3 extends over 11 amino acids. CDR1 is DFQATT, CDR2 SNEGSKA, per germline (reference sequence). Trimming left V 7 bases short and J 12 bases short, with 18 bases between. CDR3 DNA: TGCAGTGGTTGGGCAGCAGGGGTAACTTTCTTT. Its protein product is CSGWAAGVTFF.

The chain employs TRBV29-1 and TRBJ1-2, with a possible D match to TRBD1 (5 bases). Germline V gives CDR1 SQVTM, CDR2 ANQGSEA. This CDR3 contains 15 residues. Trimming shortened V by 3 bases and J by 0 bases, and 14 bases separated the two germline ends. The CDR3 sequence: CSVDPGGVANYGYTF. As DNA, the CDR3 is TGCAGCGTTGACCCCGGGGGAGTAGCTAACTATGGCTACACCTTC.

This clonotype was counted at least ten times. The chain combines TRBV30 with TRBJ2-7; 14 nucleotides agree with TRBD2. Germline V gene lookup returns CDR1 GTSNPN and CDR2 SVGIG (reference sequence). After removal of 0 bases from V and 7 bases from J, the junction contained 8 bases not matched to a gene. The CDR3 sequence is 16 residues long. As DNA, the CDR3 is TGTGCCTGGAGTGTAACGAGACTAGCGGGAGGGCGGGAGCAGTACTTC. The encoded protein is CAWSVTRLAGGREQYF.

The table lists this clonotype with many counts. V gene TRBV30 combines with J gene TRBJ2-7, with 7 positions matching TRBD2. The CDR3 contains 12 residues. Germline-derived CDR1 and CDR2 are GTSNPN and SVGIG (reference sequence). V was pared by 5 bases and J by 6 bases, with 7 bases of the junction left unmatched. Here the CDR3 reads CAWGRTRREQYF. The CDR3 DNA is TGTGCCTGGGGGAGGACTAGGCGCGAGCAGTACTTC.

In nucleotides, the CDR3 is TGTGCCAGTAGTAATCAGGGGGGTGTTGGCACTGAAGCTTTCTTT. Encoded protein: CASSNQGGVGTEAFF. The V and J genes are TRBV19 and TRBJ1-1; 7 nucleotides match TRBD1. The length of the CDR3 is 15 residues. The V gene's germline CDR1 is LNHDA and CDR2 SQIVND (reference sequence). V lost 4 bases to trimming and J lost 4 bases; unmatched junction nucleotides: 9.

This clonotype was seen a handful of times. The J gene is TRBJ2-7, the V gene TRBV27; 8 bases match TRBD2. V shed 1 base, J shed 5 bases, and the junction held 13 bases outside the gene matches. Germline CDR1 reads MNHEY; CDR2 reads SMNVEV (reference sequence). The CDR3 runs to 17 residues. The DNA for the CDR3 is TGTGCCAGCAGTTTATGGGCTAGGAGCGGGAGTATCCACGAGCAGTACTTC. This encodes CASSLWARSGSIHEQYF.

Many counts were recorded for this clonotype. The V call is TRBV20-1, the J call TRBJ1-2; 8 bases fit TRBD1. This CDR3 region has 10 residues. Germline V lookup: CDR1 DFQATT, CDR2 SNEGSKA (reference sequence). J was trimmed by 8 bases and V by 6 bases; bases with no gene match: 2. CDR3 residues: CSATGEGYTF. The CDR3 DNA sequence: TGCAGTGCGACAGGGGAAGGCTACACCTTC.

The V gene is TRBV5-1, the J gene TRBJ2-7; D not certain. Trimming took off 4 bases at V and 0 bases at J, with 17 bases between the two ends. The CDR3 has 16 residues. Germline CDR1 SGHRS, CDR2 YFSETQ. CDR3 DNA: TGCGCCAGCAGCCCACTCCCCCCCGGCAGCTCCTACGAGCAGTACTTC. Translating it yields CASSPLPPGSSYEQYF.

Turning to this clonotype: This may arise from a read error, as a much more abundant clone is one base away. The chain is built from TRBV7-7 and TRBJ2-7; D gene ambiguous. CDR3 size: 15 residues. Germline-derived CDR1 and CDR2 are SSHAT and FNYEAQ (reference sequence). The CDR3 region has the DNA TGTGCTAGCAGCTCCAGAGCCCCCAGCGCCCACGAGCAGTACTTC. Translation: CASSSRAPSAHEQYF.

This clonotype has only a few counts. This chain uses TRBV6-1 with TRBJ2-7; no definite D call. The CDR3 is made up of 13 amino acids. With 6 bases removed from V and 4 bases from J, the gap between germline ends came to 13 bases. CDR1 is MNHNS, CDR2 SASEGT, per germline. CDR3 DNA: TGTGCCAGCAGGTCGGCGTGGCGGTACGAGCAGTACTTC. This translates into CASRSAWRYEQYF.

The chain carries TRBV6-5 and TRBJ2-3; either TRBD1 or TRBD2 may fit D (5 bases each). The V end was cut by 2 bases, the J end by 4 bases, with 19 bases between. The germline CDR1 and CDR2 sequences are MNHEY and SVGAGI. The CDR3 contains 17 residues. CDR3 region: CASSYGSRGDGADTQYF. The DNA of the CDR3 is TGTGCCAGCAGTTACGGGTCGAGGGGAGACGGCGCAGATACGCAGTATTTT.

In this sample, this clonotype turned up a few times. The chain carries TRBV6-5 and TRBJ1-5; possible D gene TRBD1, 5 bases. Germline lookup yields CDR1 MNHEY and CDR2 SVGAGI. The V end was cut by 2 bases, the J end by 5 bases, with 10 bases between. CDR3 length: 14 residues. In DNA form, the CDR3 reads TGTGCCAGCAGTTACGGGGGTATGCATCAGCCCCAGCATTTT. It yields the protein CASSYGGMHQPQHF.

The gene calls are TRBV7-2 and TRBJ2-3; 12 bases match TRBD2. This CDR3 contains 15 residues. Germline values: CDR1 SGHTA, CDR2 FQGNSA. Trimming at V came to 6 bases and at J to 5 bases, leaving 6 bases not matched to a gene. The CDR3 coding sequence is TGTGCCAGCAGTGCTAGCGGGGGGGGCGGAGATACGCAGTATTTT. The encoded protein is CASSASGGGGDTQYF.

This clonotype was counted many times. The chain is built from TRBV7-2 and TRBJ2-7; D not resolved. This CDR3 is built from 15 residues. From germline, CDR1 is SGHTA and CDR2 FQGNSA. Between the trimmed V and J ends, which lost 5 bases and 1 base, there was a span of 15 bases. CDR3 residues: CASSLTGDPSYEQYF. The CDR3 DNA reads TGTGCCAGCAGCCTAACGGGCGACCCATCCTACGAGCAGTACTTC.

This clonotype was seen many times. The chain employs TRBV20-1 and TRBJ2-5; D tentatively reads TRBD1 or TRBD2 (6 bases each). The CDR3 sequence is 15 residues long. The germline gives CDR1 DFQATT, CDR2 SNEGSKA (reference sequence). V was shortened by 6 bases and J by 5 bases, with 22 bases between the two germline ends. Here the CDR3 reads CSALPLLKGGETQYF. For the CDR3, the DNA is TGCAGTGCCCTCCCCCTCCTTAAAGGGGGGGAGACCCAGTACTTC.

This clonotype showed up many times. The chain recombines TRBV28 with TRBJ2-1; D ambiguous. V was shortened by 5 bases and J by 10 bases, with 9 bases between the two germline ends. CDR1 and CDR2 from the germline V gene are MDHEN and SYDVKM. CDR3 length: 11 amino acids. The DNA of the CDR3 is TGTGCCAGCAGTCCCCGGTTGGAGCAGTTCTTC. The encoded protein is CASSPRLEQFF.

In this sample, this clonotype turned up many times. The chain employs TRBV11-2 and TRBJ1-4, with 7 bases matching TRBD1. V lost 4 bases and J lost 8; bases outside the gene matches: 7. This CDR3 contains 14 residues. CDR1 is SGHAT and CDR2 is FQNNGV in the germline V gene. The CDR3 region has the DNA TGTGCCAGCAGCTCAGACAGGGTCGGGGAAAAACTGTTTTTT. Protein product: CASSSDRVGEKLFF. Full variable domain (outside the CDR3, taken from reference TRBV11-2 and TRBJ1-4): EAGVAQSPRYKIIEKRQSVAFWCNPISGHATLYWYQQILGQGPKLLIQFQNNGVVDDSQLPKDRFSAERLKGVDSTLKIQPAKLEDSAVYLCASSSDRVGEKLFFGSGTQLSVL.

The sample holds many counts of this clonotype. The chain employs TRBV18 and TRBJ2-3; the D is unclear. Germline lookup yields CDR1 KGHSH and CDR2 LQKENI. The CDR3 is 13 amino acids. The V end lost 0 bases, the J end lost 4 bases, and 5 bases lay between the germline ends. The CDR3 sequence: CASSPPSPDTQYF. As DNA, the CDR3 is TGTGCCAGCTCACCACCCTCTCCAGATACGCAGTATTTT.

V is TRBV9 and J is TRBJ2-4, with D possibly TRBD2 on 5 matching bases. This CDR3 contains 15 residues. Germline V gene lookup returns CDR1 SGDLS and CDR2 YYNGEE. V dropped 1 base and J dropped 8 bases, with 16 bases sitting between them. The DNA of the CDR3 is TGTGCCAGCAGCGTATCGTTAGGGAGCCGTGACATTCAGTACTTC. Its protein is CASSVSLGSRDIQYF.

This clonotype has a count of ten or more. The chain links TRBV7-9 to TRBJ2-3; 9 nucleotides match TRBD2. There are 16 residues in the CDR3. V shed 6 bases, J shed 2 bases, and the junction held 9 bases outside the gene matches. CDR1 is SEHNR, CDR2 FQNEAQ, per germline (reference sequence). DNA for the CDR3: TGTGCCAGCAGTGGCGGGAGGGCCTTATTCACAGATACGCAGTATTTT. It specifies CASSGGRALFTDTQYF.

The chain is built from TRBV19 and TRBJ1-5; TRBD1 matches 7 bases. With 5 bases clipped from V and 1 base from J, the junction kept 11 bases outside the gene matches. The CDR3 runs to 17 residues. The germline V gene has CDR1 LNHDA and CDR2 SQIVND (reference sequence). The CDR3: CASSEQDRRTSNQPQHF. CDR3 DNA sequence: TGTGCCAGTAGTGAACAGGACAGGCGGACAAGCAATCAGCCCCAGCATTTT.

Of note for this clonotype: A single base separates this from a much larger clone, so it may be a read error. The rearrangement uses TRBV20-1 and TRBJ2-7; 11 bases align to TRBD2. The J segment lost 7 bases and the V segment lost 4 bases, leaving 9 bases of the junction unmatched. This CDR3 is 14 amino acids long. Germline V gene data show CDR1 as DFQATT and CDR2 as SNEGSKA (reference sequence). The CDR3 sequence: CSAINSGRVGEQYF. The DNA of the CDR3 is TGCAGTGCTATCAATAGCGGGAGGGTGGGTGAGCAGTACTTC.

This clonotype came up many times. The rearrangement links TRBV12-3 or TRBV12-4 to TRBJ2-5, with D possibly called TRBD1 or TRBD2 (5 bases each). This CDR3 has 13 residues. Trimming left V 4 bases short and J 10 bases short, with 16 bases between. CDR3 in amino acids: CASSSGTRVFQYF. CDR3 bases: TGTGCCAGCAGTTCCGGGACGCGGGTTTTCCAGTACTTC.

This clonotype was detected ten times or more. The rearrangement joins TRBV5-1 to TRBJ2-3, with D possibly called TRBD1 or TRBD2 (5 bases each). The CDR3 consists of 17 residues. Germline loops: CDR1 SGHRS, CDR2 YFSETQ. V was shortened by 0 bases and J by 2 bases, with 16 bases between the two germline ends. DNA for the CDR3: TGCGCCAGCAGCTTGGGGGACCGTCTCGTTCTCACAGATACGCAGTATTTT. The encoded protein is CASSLGDRLVLTDTQYF. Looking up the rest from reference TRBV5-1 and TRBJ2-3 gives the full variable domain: KAGVTQTPRYLIKTRGQQVTLSCSPISGHRSVSWYQQTPGQGLQFLFEYFSETQRNKGNFPGRFSGRQFSNSRSEMNVSTLELGDSALYLCASSLGDRLVLTDTQYFGPGTRLTVL.

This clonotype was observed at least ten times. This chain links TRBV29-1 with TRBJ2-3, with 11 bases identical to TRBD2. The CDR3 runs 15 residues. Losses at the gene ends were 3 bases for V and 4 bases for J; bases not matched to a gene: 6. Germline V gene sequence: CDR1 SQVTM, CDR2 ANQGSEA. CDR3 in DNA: TGCAGCGTTGATAGCGGGAGGGCCTCTGCAGATACGCAGTATTTT. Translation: CSVDSGRASADTQYF.

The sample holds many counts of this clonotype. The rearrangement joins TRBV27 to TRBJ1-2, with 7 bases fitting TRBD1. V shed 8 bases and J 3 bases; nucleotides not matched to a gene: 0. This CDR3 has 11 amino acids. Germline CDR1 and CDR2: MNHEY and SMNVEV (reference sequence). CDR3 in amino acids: CASGQDYGYTF. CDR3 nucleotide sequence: TGTGCCAGCGGACAGGACTATGGCTACACCTTC.

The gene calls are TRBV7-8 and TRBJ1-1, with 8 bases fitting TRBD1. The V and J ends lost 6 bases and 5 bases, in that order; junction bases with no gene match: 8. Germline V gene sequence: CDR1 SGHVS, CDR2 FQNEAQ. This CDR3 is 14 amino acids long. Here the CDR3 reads CASRPRTGSTEAFF. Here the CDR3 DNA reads TGTGCCAGCAGACCCAGGACAGGGTCGACTGAAGCTTTCTTT.

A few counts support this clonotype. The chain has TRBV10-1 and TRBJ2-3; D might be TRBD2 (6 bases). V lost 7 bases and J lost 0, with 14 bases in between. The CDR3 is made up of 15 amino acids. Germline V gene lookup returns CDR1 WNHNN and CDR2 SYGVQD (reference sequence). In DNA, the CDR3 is TGCGCCAGCATTCAAGCGGGTTCTAGCACAGATACGCAGTATTTT. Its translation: CASIQAGSSTDTQYF.

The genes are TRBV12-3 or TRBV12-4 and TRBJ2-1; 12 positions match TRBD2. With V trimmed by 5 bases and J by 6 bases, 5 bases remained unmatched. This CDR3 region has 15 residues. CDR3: CASSGLAGISNEQFF. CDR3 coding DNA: TGTGCCAGCAGTGGACTAGCGGGAATTTCCAATGAGCAGTTCTTC.

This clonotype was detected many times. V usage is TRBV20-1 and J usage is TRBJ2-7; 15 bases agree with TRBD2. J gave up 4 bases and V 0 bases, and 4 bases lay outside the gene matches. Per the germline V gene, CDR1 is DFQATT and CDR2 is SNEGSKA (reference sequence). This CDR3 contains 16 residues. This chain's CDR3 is CSARDWGLAGGYEQYF. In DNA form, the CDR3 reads TGCAGTGCTAGAGATTGGGGACTAGCGGGAGGTTACGAGCAGTACTTC.